A selection of T cell receptor beta chains follows, all from one sample in a study of Graves' ophthalmopathy and Graves' hyperthyroidism. In TCRdb, the multiplex PCR reads were re-called with MiXCR into one record per CDR3 protein. The sample carries over 450,000 distinct CDR3 sequences, roughly 14% recorded once. The specimen was blood. The origin of the receptors is a woman aged 25 to 39 with Graves' ophthalmopathy. Each CDR3 is given with its conserved first and last residue. Each record gives: clone size, D gene, J gene, CDR3 length, V gene, CDR3 protein, CDR3 DNA. D genes are given only for firm matches. Size is omitted from some rows. Given values are once, few, many or a class for expanded clones.

clone_size: -
d_call: -
j_call: TRBJ2-7
cdr3_length: 14
v_call: TRBV15
cdr3_aa: CATSRRQKPYEQYF
cdr3_nt: TGTGCCACCAGCAGAAGACAGAAGCCCTACGAGCAGTACTTC

clone_size: many
d_call: -
j_call: TRBJ1-2
cdr3_length: 13
v_call: TRBV9
cdr3_aa: CASSVDSRWGYTF
cdr3_nt: TGTGCCAGCAGCGTGGACAGCCGGTGGGGCTACACCTTC

clone_size: many
d_call: TRBD1
j_call: TRBJ2-5
cdr3_length: 15
v_call: TRBV25-1
cdr3_aa: CATADRGLQGETQYF
cdr3_nt: TGTGCCACCGCGGACAGGGGGCTCCAGGGGGAGACCCAGTACTTC

clone_size: many
d_call: -
j_call: TRBJ1-6
cdr3_length: 16
v_call: TRBV20-1
cdr3_aa: CSARDPARSYNSPLHF
cdr3_nt: TGCAGTGCTAGAGATCCCGCCCGCTCCTATAATTCACCCCTCCACTTT

clone_size: many
d_call: TRBD1
j_call: TRBJ1-1
cdr3_length: 14
v_call: TRBV28
cdr3_aa: CASSLGQGETEAFF
cdr3_nt: TGTGCCAGCAGTTTAGGACAGGGAGAGACTGAAGCTTTCTTT

clone_size: many
d_call: -
j_call: TRBJ1-2
cdr3_length: 19
v_call: TRBV11-3
cdr3_aa: CASSLVGSVDSPSGRGYTF
cdr3_nt: TGTGCCAGCAGCTTAGTTGGGTCCGTTGACAGCCCCAGTGGTAGGGGCTACACCTTC

clone_size: many
d_call: TRBD2
j_call: TRBJ2-7
cdr3_length: 14
v_call: TRBV12-3/TRBV12-4
cdr3_aa: CASRISGGDVEQYF
cdr3_nt: TGTGCCAGCAGAATTAGCGGGGGGGATGTCGAGCAGTACTTC

clone_size: -
d_call: -
j_call: TRBJ2-5
cdr3_length: 12
v_call: TRBV2
cdr3_aa: CASLDRLETQYF
cdr3_nt: TGTGCCAGCCTCGACAGATTAGAGACCCAGTACTTC

clone_size: many
d_call: -
j_call: TRBJ1-6
cdr3_length: 13
v_call: TRBV20-1
cdr3_aa: CSASVTVNSPLHF
cdr3_nt: TGCAGTGCTAGTGTGACCGTTAATTCACCCCTCCACTTT

clone_size: many
d_call: TRBD2
j_call: TRBJ2-5
cdr3_length: 14
v_call: TRBV6-1
cdr3_aa: CASVGSGRQETQYF
cdr3_nt: TGTGCCAGCGTGGGTAGCGGGAGACAAGAGACCCAGTACTTC

clone_size: many
d_call: -
j_call: TRBJ1-1
cdr3_length: 14
v_call: TRBV29-1
cdr3_aa: CSVEMGEGGPEAFF
cdr3_nt: TGCAGCGTTGAAATGGGTGAAGGGGGGCCTGAAGCTTTCTTT

clone_size: few
d_call: -
j_call: TRBJ1-2
cdr3_length: 12
v_call: TRBV6-5
cdr3_aa: CASSYEGVGYTF
cdr3_nt: TGTGCCAGCAGTTACGAGGGTGTGGGGTACACCTTC

clone_size: few
d_call: -
j_call: TRBJ2-1
cdr3_length: 13
v_call: TRBV24-1
cdr3_aa: CATSDLGYNEQFF
cdr3_nt: TGTGCCACCAGTGATTTGGGCTACAATGAGCAGTTCTTC

clone_size: many
d_call: -
j_call: TRBJ1-5
cdr3_length: 14
v_call: TRBV27
cdr3_aa: CASSWGRENQPQHF
cdr3_nt: TGTGCCAGCAGTTGGGGCAGGGAAAATCAGCCCCAGCATTTT

clone_size: few
d_call: TRBD1
j_call: TRBJ2-5
cdr3_length: 16
v_call: TRBV25-1
cdr3_aa: CASSESIGQGEETQYF
cdr3_nt: TGTGCCAGCAGTGAGTCAATTGGACAGGGGGAGGAGACCCAGTACTTC

clone_size: many
d_call: -
j_call: TRBJ1-1
cdr3_length: 11
v_call: TRBV7-3
cdr3_aa: CASSPSPEAFF
cdr3_nt: TGTGCCAGCAGCCCCTCCCCTGAAGCTTTCTTT

clone_size: many
d_call: -
j_call: TRBJ1-1
cdr3_length: 13
v_call: TRBV30
cdr3_aa: CAWTKKGSTEAFF
cdr3_nt: TGTGCCTGGACTAAAAAGGGGAGCACTGAAGCTTTCTTT

clone_size: few
d_call: -
j_call: TRBJ2-7
cdr3_length: 16
v_call: TRBV18
cdr3_aa: CASSANTGLSGYEQYF
cdr3_nt: TGTGCCAGCTCAGCCAACACAGGGCTCTCCGGCTACGAGCAGTACTTC

clone_size: few
d_call: TRBD1
j_call: TRBJ1-1
cdr3_length: 16
v_call: TRBV5-1
cdr3_aa: CASSPEQGARNTEAFF
cdr3_nt: TGCGCCAGCAGCCCGGAGCAGGGGGCGCGGAACACTGAAGCTTTCTTT

clone_size: many
d_call: TRBD1
j_call: TRBJ1-5
cdr3_length: 15
v_call: TRBV12-3/TRBV12-4
cdr3_aa: CASSRTGVGNQPQHF
cdr3_nt: TGTGCCAGCAGCCGGACAGGGGTGGGTAATCAGCCCCAGCATTTT

clone_size: many
d_call: -
j_call: TRBJ2-5
cdr3_length: 14
v_call: TRBV18
cdr3_aa: CASSPFRAEETQYF
cdr3_nt: TGTGCCAGCTCACCATTCAGGGCCGAAGAGACCCAGTACTTC

clone_size: many
d_call: -
j_call: TRBJ2-7
cdr3_length: 13
v_call: TRBV28
cdr3_aa: CASSRLGGAGQYF
cdr3_nt: TGTGCCAGCAGTCGTCTGGGCGGGGCGGGGCAGTACTTC

clone_size: many
d_call: -
j_call: TRBJ1-6
cdr3_length: 14
v_call: TRBV6-1
cdr3_aa: CASSETGPYSPLHF
cdr3_nt: TGTGCCAGCAGTGAAACAGGTCCTTATTCACCCCTCCACTTT

clone_size: few
d_call: TRBD1
j_call: TRBJ1-2
cdr3_length: 15
v_call: TRBV9
cdr3_aa: CASSVASQGAYGYTF
cdr3_nt: TGTGCCAGCAGCGTAGCTAGCCAGGGGGCCTATGGCTACACCTTC

clone_size: -
d_call: -
j_call: TRBJ1-1
cdr3_length: 14
v_call: TRBV12-3/TRBV12-4
cdr3_aa: CASALRPMNTEAFF
cdr3_nt: TGTGCCTCAGCCCTCAGACCAATGAACACTGAAGCTTTCTTT

clone_size: many
d_call: -
j_call: TRBJ2-7
cdr3_length: 15
v_call: TRBV6-5
cdr3_aa: CASSYGLGAAYEQYF
cdr3_nt: TGTGCCAGCAGTTATGGGCTGGGGGCCGCCTACGAGCAGTACTTC

clone_size: many
d_call: -
j_call: TRBJ2-7
cdr3_length: 14
v_call: TRBV18
cdr3_aa: CASSPPGLTYEQYF
cdr3_nt: TGTGCCAGCTCACCCCCCGGACTAACCTACGAGCAGTACTTC

clone_size: many
d_call: TRBD2
j_call: TRBJ2-5
cdr3_length: 19
v_call: TRBV7-8
cdr3_aa: CASSLRVGLAGEDQETQYF
cdr3_nt: TGTGCCAGCAGCTTAAGGGTCGGACTAGCGGGAGAGGACCAAGAGACCCAGTACTTC

clone_size: few
d_call: -
j_call: TRBJ2-2
cdr3_length: 13
v_call: TRBV6-1
cdr3_aa: CASSESYTGELLF
cdr3_nt: TGTGCCAGCAGTGAATCGTACACCGGGGAGCTGTTGTTT

clone_size: few
d_call: -
j_call: TRBJ2-2
cdr3_length: 15
v_call: TRBV2
cdr3_aa: CASRIGQIVSGELFF
cdr3_nt: TGTGCCAGCAGGATAGGACAGATTGTGTCAGGGGAGCTGTTTTTT

clone_size: few
d_call: TRBD1
j_call: TRBJ1-2
cdr3_length: 14
v_call: TRBV30
cdr3_aa: CAWSDHDRGGGYTF
cdr3_nt: TGTGCCTGGAGTGACCACGACAGGGGAGGAGGCTACACCTTC

clone_size: many
d_call: -
j_call: TRBJ2-5
cdr3_length: 13
v_call: TRBV6-1
cdr3_aa: CASTRTAQETQYF
cdr3_nt: TGTGCCAGCACCCGGACAGCTCAAGAGACCCAGTACTTC

clone_size: many
d_call: -
j_call: TRBJ2-5
cdr3_length: 15
v_call: TRBV12-3/TRBV12-4
cdr3_aa: CASSIGRGARETQYF
cdr3_nt: TGTGCCAGCAGTATAGGAAGGGGGGCGCGAGAGACCCAGTACTTC

clone_size: -
d_call: TRBD2
j_call: TRBJ2-2
cdr3_length: 15
v_call: TRBV4-1
cdr3_aa: CASSQPGGNTGELFF
cdr3_nt: TGCGCCAGCAGCCAGCCGGGGGGTAACACCGGGGAGCTGTTTTTT

clone_size: few
d_call: -
j_call: TRBJ1-1
cdr3_length: 15
v_call: TRBV30
cdr3_aa: CAWRFKRPWNTEAFF
cdr3_nt: TGTGCCTGGAGATTTAAGCGACCCTGGAACACTGAAGCTTTCTTT

clone_size: many
d_call: -
j_call: TRBJ1-3
cdr3_length: 13
v_call: TRBV2
cdr3_aa: CASSGGSGNTIYF
cdr3_nt: TGCGCCAGCAGCGGGGGCTCTGGAAACACCATATATTTT

clone_size: -
d_call: -
j_call: TRBJ1-5
cdr3_length: 13
v_call: TRBV4-1
cdr3_aa: CASSQRQNQPQHF
cdr3_nt: TGCGCCAGCAGCCAACGTCAGAATCAGCCCCAGCATTTT

clone_size: many
d_call: -
j_call: TRBJ2-7
cdr3_length: 13
v_call: TRBV2
cdr3_aa: CASSDRGIGEQYF
cdr3_nt: TGTGCCAGCAGTGACCGGGGTATCGGCGAGCAGTACTTC

clone_size: -
d_call: TRBD1
j_call: TRBJ2-7
cdr3_length: 14
v_call: TRBV20-1
cdr3_aa: CSATGTGWFYEQYF
cdr3_nt: TGCAGTGCCACCGGGACAGGGTGGTTCTACGAGCAGTACTTC

clone_size: -
d_call: -
j_call: TRBJ2-2
cdr3_length: 19
v_call: TRBV18
cdr3_aa: CASSRTTVSGLENTGELFF
cdr3_nt: TGTGCCAGCTCCCGAACCACTGTTTCCGGACTGGAGAACACCGGGGAGCTGTTTTTT

clone_size: -
d_call: -
j_call: TRBJ1-2
cdr3_length: 13
v_call: TRBV12-3/TRBV12-4
cdr3_aa: CASSFGFNYGYTF
cdr3_nt: TGTGCCAGCAGTTTTGGGTTTAACTATGGCTACACCTTC

clone_size: many
d_call: -
j_call: TRBJ2-7
cdr3_length: 12
v_call: TRBV6-1
cdr3_aa: CASRVGKDEQYF
cdr3_nt: TGTGCCAGCAGAGTCGGGAAGGACGAGCAGTACTTC

clone_size: many
d_call: TRBD1
j_call: TRBJ1-1
cdr3_length: 14
v_call: TRBV6-5
cdr3_aa: CASSTDRGPTEAFF
cdr3_nt: TGTGCCAGCAGTACTGACAGGGGGCCCACTGAAGCTTTCTTT

clone_size: many
d_call: TRBD2
j_call: TRBJ2-5
cdr3_length: 16
v_call: TRBV10-3
cdr3_aa: CAISERGGGVQETQYF
cdr3_nt: TGTGCCATCAGTGAGCGAGGCGGGGGGGTTCAAGAGACCCAGTACTTC

clone_size: -
d_call: -
j_call: TRBJ2-7
cdr3_length: 13
v_call: TRBV20-1
cdr3_aa: CSARGTEAYEQYF
cdr3_nt: TGCAGTGCTAGAGGGACGGAGGCCTACGAGCAGTACTTC

clone_size: -
d_call: -
j_call: TRBJ2-7
cdr3_length: 11
v_call: TRBV28
cdr3_aa: CASLENGEQYF
cdr3_nt: TGTGCCAGCCTCGAAAACGGAGAGCAGTACTTC

clone_size: -
d_call: TRBD2
j_call: TRBJ2-7
cdr3_length: 14
v_call: TRBV30
cdr3_aa: CAWSVRPSGYEQYF
cdr3_nt: TGTGCCTGGAGTGTACGACCTAGCGGGTACGAGCAGTACTTC

clone_size: many
d_call: TRBD1
j_call: TRBJ1-1
cdr3_length: 15
v_call: TRBV5-1
cdr3_aa: CASSRAGTANTEAFF
cdr3_nt: TGCGCCAGCAGCAGAGCCGGGACAGCGAACACTGAAGCTTTCTTT

clone_size: many
d_call: TRBD1
j_call: TRBJ2-7
cdr3_length: 15
v_call: TRBV27
cdr3_aa: CATTPARDRGYEQYF
cdr3_nt: TGTGCCACCACCCCCGCCCGAGACAGGGGCTACGAGCAGTACTTC

clone_size: many
d_call: -
j_call: TRBJ1-1
cdr3_length: 16
v_call: TRBV11-1
cdr3_aa: CASSRRPAFMNTEAFF
cdr3_nt: TGTGCCAGCAGCCGAAGGCCCGCGTTCATGAACACTGAAGCTTTCTTT

clone_size: many
d_call: TRBD1
j_call: TRBJ2-7
cdr3_length: 15
v_call: TRBV30
cdr3_aa: CAWSATGGRSYEQYF
cdr3_nt: TGTGCCTGGAGTGCTACAGGGGGCAGGTCCTACGAGCAGTACTTC

clone_size: many
d_call: -
j_call: TRBJ1-1
cdr3_length: 13
v_call: TRBV24-1
cdr3_aa: CATSAAGGTEAFF
cdr3_nt: TGTGCCACCAGTGCCGCGGGGGGGACTGAGGCTTTCTTT

clone_size: few
d_call: TRBD1
j_call: TRBJ1-6
cdr3_length: 14
v_call: TRBV12-3/TRBV12-4
cdr3_aa: CASSFRGGASPLHF
cdr3_nt: TGTGCCAGCAGCTTCAGGGGGGGCGCTTCACCCCTCCACTTT

clone_size: -
d_call: -
j_call: TRBJ2-5
cdr3_length: 16
v_call: TRBV4-3
cdr3_aa: CASSQVRVQEQETQYF
cdr3_nt: TGCGCCAGCAGCCAAGTTCGGGTACAGGAACAAGAGACCCAGTACTTC

clone_size: many
d_call: -
j_call: TRBJ1-5
cdr3_length: 15
v_call: TRBV27
cdr3_aa: CASREAGLSNQPQHF
cdr3_nt: TGTGCCAGCAGGGAAGCGGGACTTAGCAATCAGCCCCAGCATTTT

clone_size: many
d_call: -
j_call: TRBJ2-7
cdr3_length: 13
v_call: TRBV6-5
cdr3_aa: CASSPRTSSEQYF
cdr3_nt: TGTGCCAGCAGTCCCCGGACCAGCTCCGAGCAGTACTTC

clone_size: many
d_call: -
j_call: TRBJ2-7
cdr3_length: 13
v_call: TRBV6-1
cdr3_aa: CACRGGSSYEQYF
cdr3_nt: TGTGCCTGCCGCGGGGGCAGCTCCTACGAGCAGTACTTC

clone_size: many
d_call: -
j_call: TRBJ2-5
cdr3_length: 14
v_call: TRBV28
cdr3_aa: CASSRQGRGETQYF
cdr3_nt: TGTGCCAGCAGTCGACAGGGCCGGGGGGAGACCCAGTACTTC

clone_size: many
d_call: -
j_call: TRBJ1-1
cdr3_length: 18
v_call: TRBV27
cdr3_aa: CASQRDPGRLFADTEAFF
cdr3_nt: TGTGCCAGCCAACGGGACCCGGGCAGACTCTTCGCTGACACTGAAGCTTTCTTT